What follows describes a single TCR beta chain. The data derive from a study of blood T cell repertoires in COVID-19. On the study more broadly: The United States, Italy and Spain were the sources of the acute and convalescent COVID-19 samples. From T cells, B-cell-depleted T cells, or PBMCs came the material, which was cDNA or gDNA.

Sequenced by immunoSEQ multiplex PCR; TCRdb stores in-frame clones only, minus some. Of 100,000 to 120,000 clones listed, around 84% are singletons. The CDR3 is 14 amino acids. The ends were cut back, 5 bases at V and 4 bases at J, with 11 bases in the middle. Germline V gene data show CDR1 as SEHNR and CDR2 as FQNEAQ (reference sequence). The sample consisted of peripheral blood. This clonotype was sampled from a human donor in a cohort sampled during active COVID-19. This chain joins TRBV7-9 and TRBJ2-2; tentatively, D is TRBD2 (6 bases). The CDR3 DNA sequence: TGTGCCAGCAGCCGGGCCGGGGGCACCGGGGAGCTGTTTTTT. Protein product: CASSRAGGTGELFF.